This TCR beta chain was observed in a study of regulatory T cells in long-lasting Graves disease. Sequencing libraries for TCR beta were prepared with iRepertoire HTBI primers and Arm-PCR of CDR3 regions. TCRdb re-called the multiplex PCR reads with MiXCR, one entry per CDR3 protein. The data contain roughly 320,000 distinct CDR3 sequences, approximately 15% of them singletons. Germline V gives CDR1 KGHSH, CDR2 LQKENI. The CDR3 extends over 14 amino acids. The V gene lost 2 bases and the J gene lost 12 bases, with 17 bases spanning the gap. General study points: Few sampled subjects may have lowered accuracy.

Time point reported: newly diagnosed GD, antithyroid drugs for less than 3 months. With RNA extracted from PBMCs as input, the TCR library was made. This clonotype was observed at least ten times. Its antigen is as yet unknown. The data also belong to a second study, concerning T cells in Graves' hyperthyroidism and ophthalmopathy.

Source: peripheral blood mononuclear cells (PBMCs), taken at new diagnosis, from a patient treated with antithyroid drugs. This rearrangement joins TRBV18 to TRBJ2-1; no clear D. The sequence came from a man aged 40-49 years with Graves disease. The CDR3 nucleotides read TGTGCCAGCTCACCAAGGGTGTCGAGCCGACGGCAGTTCTTC. Its translation: CASSPRVSSRRQFF.